Below are 9 T cell receptor beta chains sequenced from a single sample in a study of blood T cell repertoires in COVID-19. Clones were sequenced by immunoSEQ multiplex PCR, and TCRdb holds only the in-frame ones, with some missing. Altogether 80,000 to 95,000 clones are present, under 80% being singletons, with the ten largest covering about a fifth. The sample taken for sequencing was peripheral blood. These receptors were taken from an elderly woman with active or convalescent COVID-19.

V usage is TRBV5-1 and J usage is TRBJ2-2, with D perhaps TRBD2 (6 bases). The length of the CDR3 is 15 residues. Trimming cost V 4 bases and J 4 bases, with 14 bases left between them. Germline V gene lookup returns CDR1 SGHRS and CDR2 YFSETQ. CDR3 protein: CASSHGGASTGELFF. Here the CDR3 DNA reads TGCGCCAGCAGCCACGGGGGTGCGAGCACCGGGGAGCTGTTTTTT.

The J gene is TRBJ2-5, the V gene TRBV2, with D unresolved. The ends were cut back, 6 bases at V and 5 bases at J, with 19 bases in the middle. The germline V gene has CDR1 SNHLY and CDR2 FYNNEI. This CDR3 has 15 residues. CDR3 residues: CASRPLGAIEETQYF. In DNA, the CDR3 is TGTGCCAGCAGGCCCCTCGGTGCAATCGAGGAGACCCAGTACTTC.

V gene TRBV28 combines with J gene TRBJ2-1; 8 positions match TRBD1. The CDR3 has 16 amino acids. V was clipped by 6 bases and J by 0 bases; unmatched bases: 7. Germline V lookup: CDR1 MDHEN, CDR2 SYDVKM. The CDR3 nucleotides are TGTGCCAGCAGCGGGGCACAGGGGGACTCCTACAATGAGCAGTTCTTC. Amino acids: CASSGAQGDSYNEQFF.

This chain uses TRBV5-1 with TRBJ2-5, with D perhaps TRBD1 (6 bases). This CDR3 region has 17 residues. Germline CDR1 is SGHRS and CDR2 is YFSETQ. Trimming left V 4 bases short and J 1 base short, with 20 bases between. CDR3 residues: CASSLEPRGLGQETQYF. DNA for the CDR3: TGCGCCAGCAGCCTGGAACCCAGGGGATTGGGCCAAGAGACCCAGTACTTC.

This clone was seen ten or more times. The rearrangement joins TRBV10-3 to TRBJ1-5, with D tentatively TRBD1 (5 bases). Germline loops: CDR1 ENHRY, CDR2 SYGVKD. The CDR3 has 12 residues. Trimming took 11 bases from V and 5 from J, leaving 13 bases between them. This CDR3 reads CASQGGDQPQHF. As DNA, the CDR3 is TGTGCCTCGCAGGGTGGGGATCAGCCCCAGCATTTT.

This rearrangement joins TRBV7-9 to TRBJ1-2; D might be TRBD1 (6 bases). The CDR3 extends over 14 amino acids. The V and J ends lost 1 base and 7 bases respectively, with 13 bases between them. Per the germline V gene, CDR1 is SEHNR and CDR2 is FQNEAQ (reference sequence). The CDR3 nucleotides are TGTGCCAGCAGCTTAGGGGCAGGGGAAGGTGGCTACACCTTC. It is translated as CASSLGAGEGGYTF.

V and J are TRBV4-1 and TRBJ1-1; D gene uncertain. CDR3 length: 16 amino acids. V shed 1 base and J shed 10 bases, with 22 bases lying between them. Germline V gene sequence: CDR1 MGHRA, CDR2 YSYEKL. The CDR3: CASSQGIWVGEKGAFF. The CDR3 DNA reads as TGCGCCAGCAGCCAAGGGATTTGGGTCGGGGAGAAGGGAGCTTTCTTT.

This rearrangement joins TRBV5-6 to TRBJ2-3, with D possibly matching TRBD2 (6 bases). Trimming left V 2 bases short and J 2 bases short, with 12 bases between. Germline values: CDR1 SGHDT, CDR2 YYEEEE. This CDR3 contains 15 residues. For the CDR3, the DNA is TGTGCCAGCAGCTTTGGGCGGGGTACCACAGATACGCAGTATTTT. Translating it yields CASSFGRGTTDTQYF.

In this sample, this clone turned up once. CDR3 amino acids: CASSKDVRGNIQYF. The CDR3 DNA follows: TGTGCCAGTAGTAAAGATGTCCGGGGAAACATTCAGTACTTC. The V and J genes are TRBV19 and TRBJ2-4; D might be TRBD2 (5 bases). CDR1 is LNHDA, CDR2 SQIVND, per germline (reference sequence). V was shortened by 4 bases and J by 6 bases, with 13 bases between the two germline ends. CDR3 length: 14 residues.